This T cell receptor beta chain is drawn from a study of cytomegalovirus exposure and HLA in healthy donors. Broader study findings: HLA-A and HLA-B allele assignments for most subjects were reportedly predicted accurately using TCR beta sequences.

Vbeta (60) and Jbeta (13) primers were used in the PCR. TCRdb keeps only in-frame clones here, not all; method: immunoSEQ multiplex PCR. The sample lists more than 150,000 clones; around 82% were seen once. With respect to this clone: Its cognate antigen is unknown.

In germline, CDR1 is SGDLS, CDR2 YYNGEE. The CDR3 extends over 15 amino acids. Trimming left V 0 bases short and J 4 bases short, with 14 bases between. Sequencing was carried out using PBMCs. The source of this sequence is a woman aged 25 to 39 in good health and CMV-seropositive. The rearrangement joins TRBV9 to TRBJ2-7, with D maybe TRBD1 (5 bases). CDR3 residues: CASSVGQGRGYEQYF. The CDR3 region has the DNA TGTGCCAGCAGCGTAGGGCAGGGAAGGGGTTACGAGCAGTACTTC.